These T cell receptor beta chains were read from a single sample in a study of blood T cell repertoires in COVID-19. Using immunoSEQ multiplex PCR, the repertoire was profiled, and TCRdb retains in-frame clones only, with some absent. The data show 55,000 or so clones, 88% seen once. Source material: peripheral blood. These receptors were taken from a man in his sixties with active COVID-19. CDR3s leave out the opening cysteine and the closing phenylalanine or tryptophan.

TRBJ2-5	TRBV11-2	ASSLDLQGQETQY
TRBJ2-1	TRBV4-2	ASSQADAGEGNEQF
TRBJ1-1	TRBV13	ASSLQVLGTEAF
TRBJ1-5	TRBV10-2	ASTSQGNQPQH
TRBJ2-7	TRBV11-2	ASSPVAGVGYEQY
TRBJ2-7	TRBV5-1	ASSNRLAGDHEQY
TRBJ1-2	TRBV5-5	ASGATETNYGYT
TRBJ2-3	TRBV3-1/TRBV3-2	ASSQEEIAGGDFTDTQY
TRBJ2-5	TRBV19	ASSIGSSGPQETQY
TRBJ2-3	TRBV7-3	ASSTGGTDTQY
TRBJ1-2	TRBV2	ASSWDREDGYT
TRBJ2-1	TRBV6-5	ASSYGALASNNEQF
TRBJ1-1	TRBV7-9	ASSLDVPILNTEAF
TRBJ2-7	TRBV19	ASSIGLAGLYEQY
TRBJ2-1	TRBV9	ASSPGTSGSSYNEQF
TRBJ2-7	TRBV5-5	ASSVRDRVLAGVTGEQY
TRBJ2-7	TRBV5-1	ASSFSGSYEQY
TRBJ2-2	TRBV18	ASSPTGFTGELF
TRBJ2-3	TRBV7-2	ASSLGQRRFGTRTDTQY
TRBJ2-1	TRBV6-4	ASSDLAGSSYNEQF
TRBJ1-1	TRBV9	ASSDGGQTTF
TRBJ2-7	TRBV7-8	ASSLLGSVGYEQY
TRBJ2-1	TRBV19	ASSNPNRRGNEQF
TRBJ1-2	TRBV2	ARPKEGNYGYT
TRBJ2-5	TRBV4-2	ASSQEWGLAGVRETQY
TRBJ2-1	TRBV15	ATRTTSGYNEQF
TRBJ2-1	TRBV5-3	ARSCSGRSYNEQF
TRBJ2-3	TRBV5-1	ASSLDSSTDTQY
TRBJ2-3	TRBV9	ASSVRGSTDTQY
TRBJ2-1	TRBV19	ASSGGGDEQF
TRBJ2-1	TRBV18	ASSPRQRGNSYNEQF
TRBJ1-6	TRBV3-1/TRBV3-2	ASSLGQSGGSPLH
TRBJ2-1	TRBV5-1	ASSTGQGQREQF
TRBJ2-1	TRBV24-1	ATSDFGGSGSFCSNEQF
TRBJ2-1	TRBV6-6	ASSWLAVSYNEQF
TRBJ2-1	TRBV6-2/TRBV6-3	ASSYGTSGGEF
TRBJ2-3	TRBV11-2	ASSFRSQGGTDTQY
TRBJ2-2	TRBV11-2	ASRRLAEANTGELF
TRBJ1-5	TRBV5-3	LEVNQPQH
TRBJ2-7	TRBV10-3	AISESGLAGYNEQY
TRBJ2-2	TRBV25-1	ASRQTGVRNTGELF
TRBJ2-6	TRBV3-1/TRBV3-2	ASSRVWGEGSSGANVLT